The table lists the clone carrying this T cell receptor (beta chain) with many counts. The antigen is not known. This sample stems from a study of beta chain features in type 1 diabetes. Findings of the study overall: Individuals with type 1 diabetes displayed fewer insertions and more deletions at VDJ junctions. Cells with high TCR expression could be over-represented by cDNA sequencing. For Type 1 diabetes patients, all four CD4+ subsets carried TCRB CDR3s that were moderately but significantly shorter.

What was sequenced were expressed TCRB transcripts, since all of the isolated RNA had been reverse transcribed. Here immunoSEQ multiplex PCR was the method, and the copy in TCRdb shows in-frame clones only, minus some. The table has more than 140,000 clones, over 8% seen once; the top ten hold almost 0.65%. The ends lost 2 bases at V and 7 bases at J; junction bases unmatched: 8. This CDR3 contains 15 residues. The authors sorted CD4+ naive, central memory, regulatory and stem cell-like memory cells via CD45RO/CCR7/CD25/CD127/CD95/CD27. This chain connects TRBV23-1 to TRBJ1-5; 7 nucleotides line up with TRBD1. TRBV23-1 counts as an open reading frame of uncertain function. The sequencing input was central memory CD4+ T cells from blood. The sequence derives from a woman in her thirties or forties in good health. The CDR3 protein is CASSQDKQGNQPQHF. CDR3 nucleotides: TGCGCCAGCAGTCAAGACAAACAGGGGAACCAGCCCCAGCATTTT.